This TCR beta chain was obtained from a study of control samples from healthy donors and cancer patients. The CDR3 length is 13 residues. Trimming shortened V by 4 bases and J by 5 bases, and 9 bases separated the two germline ends. Germline lookup yields CDR1 LGHDT and CDR2 YNNKEL (reference sequence). Profiling relied on immunoSEQ multiplex PCR, and the TCRdb table lists in-frame clones only, not all of them. The data contain about 82,000 clones, 94% of them seen just once; the ten biggest clones take up about 5%. The specimen sequenced was blood. The V and J genes are TRBV3-1 (or the pseudogene TRBV3-2) and TRBJ2-1, with D perhaps TRBD2 (5 bases). This TCR was recovered from a woman under 30 in good health. CDR3 residues: CASSRTLDNEQFF. The CDR3 DNA reads TGTGCCAGCAGCCGGACTCTCGACAATGAGCAGTTCTTC.